These T cell receptor beta chains were read from a single sample in a study of T cells in localized non-small cell lung cancer. The repertoire was sequenced with immunoSEQ multiplex PCR; TCRdb's copy has only in-frame clones and lacks some. The sample yields some 78,000 clones, 84% seen once. The sample in question was peripheral blood, obtained before any cancer treatment. These TCRs come from a man aged 35 to 69 with stage I lung adenocarcinoma. Both conserved end residues are part of each CDR3.

TRBV4-1,17,TRBJ2-2,CASSQDGGLAGTGELFF
TRBV28,13,TRBJ2-7,CASSLVRGFQQYF
TRBV7-8,17,TRBJ2-1,CASSLMGTSGRIYEQFF
TRBV7-2,14,TRBJ1-1,CASSSGYLNTEAFF
TRBV5-1,15,TRBJ1-2,CASSLEGQSNYGYTF
TRBV6-5,13,TRBJ1-4,CASSSGTTEKLFF
TRBV12-5,13,TRBJ2-7,CASGSQGPGEQYF
TRBV28,17,TRBJ2-7,CASSPPAGLAGGYEQYF
TRBV30,13,TRBJ2-4,CAWSAGGKNIQYF
TRBV18,19,TRBJ2-1,CASSPPGSGSGLQFNEQFF
TRBV19,13,TRBJ1-5,CASNRAGAIPQHF
TRBV19,16,TRBJ1-3,CASSLLDAIGRNTIYF
TRBV2,14,TRBJ2-3,CATLAGGPGDTQYF
TRBV7-2,15,TRBJ2-3,CASSYARGGTDTQYF
TRBV7-9,14,TRBJ2-7,CASSLPGHTYEQYF
TRBV28,15,TRBJ2-7,CASSPAAGSSYEQYF
TRBV27,17,TRBJ2-1,CASSRKISGSSYNEQFF
TRBV6-1,11,TRBJ2-7,CASSAGYEQYF
TRBV2,18,TRBJ2-7,CASSPGLAGGALSYEQYF
TRBV9,14,TRBJ1-5,CASSVGRGGQPQHF
TRBV19,18,TRBJ2-1,CATGRLSGGFSSYNEQFF
TRBV7-2,15,TRBJ1-3,CASSNWAAAGNTIYF
TRBV6-4,14,TRBJ1-2,CASSPTVGSYGYTF
TRBV29-1,14,TRBJ2-3,CSVDKRQGADTQYF
TRBV12-5,14,TRBJ2-5,CASGRGLAEETQYF
TRBV7-3,14,TRBJ2-3,CASSLIDPADTQYF
TRBV28,17,TRBJ1-1,CASSLPDQGNWNTEAFF
TRBV2,13,TRBJ1-2,CASRGTLTSGYTF
TRBV7-7,15,TRBJ2-1,CASSWTLSSYNEQFF
TRBV7-2,13,TRBJ1-5,CASSIQGGQPQHF
TRBV7-2,11,TRBJ2-5,CASSLQETQYF
TRBV27,12,TRBJ2-1,CASTTSYNEQFF
TRBV18,16,TRBJ1-1,CASSPVGQGMNTEAFF
TRBV5-4,15,TRBJ2-5,CASSPSGQVQETQYF
TRBV2,14,TRBJ1-2,CASSEAQGGDGYTF
TRBV7-2,17,TRBJ2-3,CASSPLLAGVTTDTQYF
TRBV7-3,19,TRBJ2-4,CASSLTAGADGQGARIQYF
TRBV7-2,12,TRBJ2-2,CASSLATGELFF
TRBV19,14,TRBJ1-6,CASSLGQGRSPLHF
TRBV27,18,TRBJ1-3,CASRKGGQAANSGNTIYF
TRBV4-1,17,TRBJ2-3,CASSQDGTSGSTDTQYF
TRBV9,13,TRBJ1-2,CASTPGAGYGYTF
TRBV15,17,TRBJ2-1,CATSKNGLALDDNEQFF
TRBV9,19,TRBJ2-2,CASSATGLADASNTGELFF
TRBV19,13,TRBJ2-3,CASSIFLTDTQYF
TRBV7-9,13,TRBJ2-7,CASSPDSSYEQYF
TRBV7-8,16,TRBJ2-7,CASSLVARGPSYEQYF
TRBV9,13,TRBJ1-2,CASSVAGTGGYTF
TRBV5-8,15,TRBJ2-5,CASSGGTGDEETQYF
TRBV27,16,TRBJ2-1,CASSWDLGGRIDEQFF
TRBV5-4,13,TRBJ1-5,CATSRDRRQPQHF
TRBV5-1,15,TRBJ2-7,CASSLGAGGRDEQYF
TRBV5-4,13,TRBJ2-5,CASSFRGTETQYF